The 17 T cell receptor beta chains below come from one sample, sequenced in a study of shared clonotypes between healthy human individuals. Sequencing used immunoSEQ multiplex PCR; TCRdb keeps in-frame clones, though not all of them. This table holds about 2.1 million clones, roughly 95% found once. In the naive CD8 group, cells lacked CD45RO and were positively selected for CCR7, so terminally differentiated effector memory CD45RA+ cells were left out. Material for sequencing was naive CD8+ T cells from PBMCs. These receptor sequences come from a young man in good health. Some clones in this sample may be carry-over from other donors' samples.

J is TRBJ1-5 and V is TRBV19; D remains ambiguous. This CDR3 comprises 15 residues. Trimming took 2 bases from V and 8 from J, leaving 16 bases between them. Looked up from germline, CDR1 is LNHDA and CDR2 is SQIVND (reference sequence). CDR3 loop: CASSIPGSRKEPQHF. DNA of the CDR3: TGTGCCAGTAGTATACCAGGCAGCCGGAAGGAGCCCCAGCATTTT.

On this clone itself: The sample holds other DNA sequences that translate to the same CDR3. V gene TRBV7-9 combines with J gene TRBJ2-7; tentatively, D is TRBD2 (6 bases). V was cut by 9 bases and J by 4 bases, with 13 bases left in between. CDR1 and CDR2 (germline): SEHNR, FQNEAQ (reference sequence). The CDR3 covers 12 residues. CDR3 amino acids: CASGAGGYEQYF. CDR3 nucleotide sequence: TGTGCCAGTGGGGCAGGAGGGTACGAGCAGTACTTC. Drawing the rest from reference TRBV7-9 and TRBJ2-7, the complete variable domain is DTGVSQNPRHKITKRGQNVTFRCDPISEHNRLYWYRQTLGQGPEFLTYFQNEAQLEKSRLLSDRFSAERPKGSFSTLEIQRTEQGDSAMYLCASGAGGYEQYFGPGTRLTVT.

The chain is built from TRBV15 and TRBJ2-7; a weak D match, TRBD1 (5 bases). Trimming stripped 5 bases from V and 3 bases from J, with 8 bases between. Per germline, CDR1 LNHNV and CDR2 YYDKDF (reference sequence). There are 12 residues in the CDR3. This CDR3 is CATSDSYYEQYF. The CDR3 DNA follows: TGTGCCACCAGCGACAGCTACTACGAGCAGTACTTC.

CDR3 in amino acids: CASSTRDGMNEKLFF. CDR3 DNA sequence: TGTGCCAGCAGCACACGGGACGGAATGAATGAAAAACTGTTTTTT. The V and J genes are TRBV11-2 and TRBJ1-4, with D perhaps matching TRBD1 (5 bases). The CDR3 loop spans 15 amino acids. Deletions cut 5 bases from V and 5 bases from J, with 15 bases between. Germline V CDR1 and CDR2: SGHAT, FQNNGV.

This clone came up once. The V call is TRBV4-1, the J call TRBJ1-1; 9 bases map to TRBD1. V dropped 4 bases and J dropped 3; count of bases not matched to a gene: 0. The CDR3 consists of 13 residues. CDR1 is MGHRA and CDR2 is YSYEKL in the germline V gene. DNA for the CDR3: TGCGCCAGCAGCCGGGACAGGGACACTGAAGCTTTCTTT. Translating gives CASSRDRDTEAFF.

The chain recombines TRBV15 with TRBJ2-1; no definite D call. The germline gives CDR1 LNHNV, CDR2 YYDKDF (reference sequence). Trimming took off 4 bases at V and 1 base at J, with 11 bases between the two ends. This CDR3 spans 15 amino acids. The CDR3 nucleotides are TGTGCCACCAGCACGGGCACCTCTTCCTACAATGAGCAGTTCTTC. Amino acids: CATSTGTSSYNEQFF.

This sequence joins TRBV7-8 and TRBJ1-5, with D unclear. This CDR3 is 12 amino acids long. V lost 1 base, J lost 8 bases, and 6 bases lay in between. Germline V gene lookup returns CDR1 SGHVS and CDR2 FQNEAQ. CDR3 sequence (DNA): TGTGCCAGCAGCTTAGGCGGTGAGCCCCAGCATTTT. It translates to CASSLGGEPQHF.

The chain recombines TRBV7-8 with TRBJ2-3; TRBD2 aligns across 9 bases. The germline V gene encodes CDR1 SGHVS and CDR2 FQNEAQ. The V and J ends lost 3 bases and 2 bases, in that order; junction bases with no gene match: 12. The CDR3 covers 18 residues. The CDR3 DNA is TGTGCCAGCAGCTTCGACGGGCTAGCGGGAATAGACACAGATACGCAGTATTTT. Translated, it gives CASSFDGLAGIDTDTQYF.

This chain joins TRBV5-1 and TRBJ2-7; 10 bases match TRBD2. The trim removed 4 bases at V and 3 bases at J, leaving 4 bases unmatched. CDR1 and CDR2 (germline): SGHRS, YFSETQ. This CDR3 is 14 amino acids long. CDR3 nucleotides: TGCGCCAGCAGCCCAGCGGGGGGGGACTACGAGCAGTACTTC. Protein product: CASSPAGGDYEQYF.

The V call is TRBV15, the J call TRBJ2-1; D is perhaps TRBD1 or TRBD2 (6 bases each). There are 16 residues in the CDR3. Germline V CDR1 and CDR2: LNHNV, YYDKDF (reference sequence). The V end was cut by 3 bases, the J end by 9 bases, with 21 bases between. Written as DNA, the CDR3 is TGTGCCACCAGCAGCCGCGGGACTCTCAAGGGGGTTGAGCAGTTCTTC. Protein product: CATSSRGTLKGVEQFF.

This sequence joins TRBV11-2 and TRBJ2-5; D gene uncertain. Trimming pared 3 bases from V and 2 bases from J, leaving 10 bases between. Germline loops: CDR1 SGHAT, CDR2 FQNNGV. This CDR3 has 14 amino acids. The DNA of the CDR3 is TGTGCCAGCAGCTTCGTTCAGTATCAAGAGACCCAGTACTTC. Protein sequence: CASSFVQYQETQYF.

The rearrangement joins TRBV7-9 to TRBJ1-3; no reliable D call. Trimming removed 0 bases at V and 1 base at J, with 10 bases between. The V gene's germline CDR1 is SEHNR and CDR2 FQNEAQ (reference sequence). There are 16 residues in the CDR3. Here the CDR3 DNA reads TGTGCCAGCAGCTTAGCTCCCCAACGTTCTGGAAACACCATATATTTT. This sequence encodes CASSLAPQRSGNTIYF.

V gene TRBV4-3 combines with J gene TRBJ1-1; tentative D call: TRBD1 (5 bases). There are 19 residues in the CDR3. V gave up 0 bases and J gave up 2 bases, with 22 bases separating them. Germline assignment: CDR1 LGHNA and CDR2 YSLEER. The CDR3 sequence: CASSQDANRDYVPNTEAFF. CDR3 coding DNA: TGCGCCAGCAGCCAAGATGCGAACCGGGACTATGTTCCCAACACTGAAGCTTTCTTT.

V usage is TRBV27 and J usage is TRBJ2-1, with 11 bases fitting TRBD2. Germline CDR1 is MNHEY and CDR2 is SMNVEV (reference sequence). The CDR3 runs 19 residues. The junction had 15 bases not matched to a gene; V was cut back by 6 bases and J by 2 bases. The CDR3, as DNA: TGTGCCAGCAGACCAAAACTAGCGGGAGACCTGACTACCTACAATGAGCAGTTCTTC. Its translation is CASRPKLAGDLTTYNEQFF.

The genes are TRBV4-1 and TRBJ1-4; D is perhaps TRBD1 (6 bases). The CDR3 is 21 amino acids. The V gene's germline CDR1 is MGHRA and CDR2 YSYEKL. V lost 0 bases and J 4 bases, leaving 27 bases between the germline ends. The CDR3 DNA reads as TGCGCCAGCAGCCAAGATAGGGGGTTGGGTCAGGGAGAACCTTATAATGAAAAACTGTTTTTT. Amino acid sequence: CASSQDRGLGQGEPYNEKLFF.

The chain carries TRBV7-9 and TRBJ1-2; D may be TRBD1 (5 bases). The V end lost 1 base, the J end lost 0 bases, and 12 bases lay between the germline ends. The V gene's germline CDR1 is SEHNR and CDR2 FQNEAQ (reference sequence). The CDR3 has 16 amino acids. CDR3 in amino acids: CASSLEGLPANYGYTF. CDR3 in DNA: TGTGCCAGCAGCTTAGAGGGGCTTCCAGCTAACTATGGCTACACCTTC.

V is TRBV28 and J is TRBJ2-7; 8 nucleotides agree with TRBD1. Per germline, CDR1 MDHEN and CDR2 SYDVKM. The CDR3 extends over 13 amino acids. Germline trimming cut 8 bases from V and 3 bases from J; bases unmatched to any gene: 6. The CDR3 reads CASGRQGIYEQYF. In nucleotides, the CDR3 is TGTGCCAGCGGGAGACAGGGGATCTACGAGCAGTACTTC. Full variable domain (outside the CDR3, taken from reference TRBV28 and TRBJ2-7): DVKVTQSSRYLVKRTGEKVFLECVQDMDHENMFWYRQDPGLGLRLIYFSYDVKMKEKGDIPEGYSVSREKKERFSLILESASTNQTSMYLCASGRQGIYEQYFGPGTRLTVT.